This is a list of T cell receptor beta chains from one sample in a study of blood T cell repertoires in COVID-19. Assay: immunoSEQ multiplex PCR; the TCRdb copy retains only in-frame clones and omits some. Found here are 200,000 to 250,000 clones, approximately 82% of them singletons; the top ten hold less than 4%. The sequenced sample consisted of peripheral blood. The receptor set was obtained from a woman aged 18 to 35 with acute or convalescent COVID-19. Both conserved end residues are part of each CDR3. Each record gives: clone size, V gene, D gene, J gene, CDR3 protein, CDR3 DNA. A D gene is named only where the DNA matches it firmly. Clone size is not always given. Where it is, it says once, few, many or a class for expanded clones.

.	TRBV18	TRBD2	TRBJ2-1	CASSTMGLPGGSEQFF	TGTGCCAGCTCCACAATGGGGCTTCCGGGGGGGAGTGAGCAGTTCTTC
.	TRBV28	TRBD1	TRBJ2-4	CASSFGAGGDYF	TGTGCCAGCAGTTTTGGGGCAGGGGGCGATTACTTC
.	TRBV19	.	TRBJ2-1	CASSSTQGYNEQFF	TGTGCCAGTAGTAGCACTCAGGGATACAATGAGCAGTTCTTC
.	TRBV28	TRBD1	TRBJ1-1	CASSLLENRGHAFF	TGTGCCAGCAGTTTACTAGAAAACAGGGGGCATGCTTTCTTT
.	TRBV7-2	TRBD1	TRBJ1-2	CASSSSGNRGFNYGYTF	TGTGCCAGCAGCTCAAGCGGCAACAGGGGATTCAACTATGGCTACACCTTC
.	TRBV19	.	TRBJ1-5	CASSTQLQERNQPQHF	TGTGCCAGTAGTACCCAATTACAGGAACGCAATCAGCCCCAGCATTTT
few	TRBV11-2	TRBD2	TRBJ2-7	CASSLGARGAAYEQYF	TGTGCCAGCAGCTTAGGGGCGCGGGGGGCGGCCTACGAGCAGTACTTC
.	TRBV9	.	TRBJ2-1	CASSGLNEQFF	TGTGCCAGCAGTGGGCTCAATGAGCAGTTCTTC
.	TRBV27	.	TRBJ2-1	CASSLITSSYNEQFF	TGTGCCAGCAGTTTAATCACCAGCTCCTACAATGAGCAGTTCTTC
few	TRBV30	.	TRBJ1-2	CAWRGTLPNYGYTF	TGTGCCTGGAGGGGCACCCTTCCTAACTATGGCTACACCTTC
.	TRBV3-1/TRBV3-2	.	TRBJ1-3	CASSHRKVESGNTIYF	TGTGCCAGCAGCCACCGAAAAGTGGAGTCTGGAAACACCATATATTTT
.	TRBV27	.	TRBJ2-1	CASSTPGFMGLNEQFF	TGTGCCAGCAGTACGCCAGGGTTTATGGGCCTCAATGAGCAGTTCTTC
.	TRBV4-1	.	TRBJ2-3	CASSQESTTDTQYF	TGCGCCAGCAGCCAAGAGTCTACTACAGATACGCAGTATTTT
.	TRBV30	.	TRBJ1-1	CAWSVARPNTEAFF	TGTGCCTGGAGTGTGGCCAGGCCGAACACTGAAGCTTTCTTT
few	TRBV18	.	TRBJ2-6	CASSPVGSGANVLTF	TGTGCCAGCTCACCGGTCGGCTCTGGGGCCAACGTCCTGACTTTC
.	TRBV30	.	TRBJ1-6	CAWNRKYNSPLHF	TGTGCCTGGAACAGGAAGTATAATTCACCCCTCCACTTT
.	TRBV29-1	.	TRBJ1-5	CSVAGGGQPQHF	TGCAGCGTTGCGGGGGGAGGTCAGCCCCAGCATTTT
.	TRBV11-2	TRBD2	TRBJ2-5	CASGQLAALQETQYF	TGTGCCAGCGGCCAACTAGCGGCTTTACAAGAGACCCAGTACTTC
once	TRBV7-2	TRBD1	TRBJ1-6	CASSLGGQGYNSPLHF	TGTGCCAGCAGCTTAGGGGGACAGGGCTATAATTCACCCCTCCACTTT
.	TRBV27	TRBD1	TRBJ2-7	CASSLSGLGQEYEQYF	TGTGCCAGCAGTTTATCGGGTCTGGGACAGGAGTACGAGCAGTACTTC
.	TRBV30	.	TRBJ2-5	CAWRATAIKSQETQYF	TGTGCCTGGAGAGCCACAGCTATAAAATCACAAGAGACCCAGTACTTC
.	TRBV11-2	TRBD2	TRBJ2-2	CASSQLPGRRGGELFF	TGTGCCAGCAGCCAACTCCCCGGGAGGAGGGGCGGGGAGCTGTTTTTT
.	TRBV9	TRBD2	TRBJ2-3	CASSVGASGMADTQYF	TGTGCCAGCAGCGTAGGAGCCAGCGGGATGGCAGATACGCAGTATTTT
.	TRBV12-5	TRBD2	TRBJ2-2	CASGFGTSARGGELFF	TGTGCTAGTGGTTTTGGGACTAGCGCTCGTGGCGGGGAGCTGTTTTTT
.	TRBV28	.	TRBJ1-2	CASSLVGLTTNYGYTF	TGTGCCAGCAGTTTGGTTGGGCTGACCACTAACTATGGCTACACCTTC
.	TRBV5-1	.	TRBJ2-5	CASSLALGSRETQYF	TGCGCCAGCAGCTTGGCCCTGGGTTCTAGGGAGACCCAGTACTTC
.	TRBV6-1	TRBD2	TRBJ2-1	CASSERRLAGAYNEQFF	TGTGCCAGCAGTGAAAGGCGACTAGCGGGAGCCTACAATGAGCAGTTCTTC
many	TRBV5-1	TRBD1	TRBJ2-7	CASGLQGARGEQYF	TGCGCCAGCGGCTTACAGGGGGCGCGAGGCGAGCAGTACTTC
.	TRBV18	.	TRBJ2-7	CASSPSWGQPYEQYF	TGTGCCAGCTCACCGTCTTGGGGGCAACCTTACGAGCAGTACTTC
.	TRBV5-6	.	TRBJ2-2	CASSSPGAPNTGELFF	TGTGCCAGCAGCTCCCCGGGAGCCCCGAACACCGGGGAGCTGTTTTTT
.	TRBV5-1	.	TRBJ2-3	CASSLFPGFTDTQYF	TGCGCCAGCAGCTTGTTCCCCGGGTTCACAGATACGCAGTATTTT
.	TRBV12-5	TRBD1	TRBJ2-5	CASGRGQGQATSREETQYF	TGTGCTAGTGGTAGGGGACAGGGGCAGGCTACTTCACGAGAAGAGACCCAGTACTTC
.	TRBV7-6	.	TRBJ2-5	CASSSPWQIQETQYF	TGTGCCAGCAGCTCACCTTGGCAGATCCAAGAGACCCAGTACTTC
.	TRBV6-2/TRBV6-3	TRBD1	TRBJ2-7	CASSSGLDRVGRGKYF	TGTGCCAGCAGCAGTGGATTGGACAGGGTGGGACGAGGGAAGTACTTC
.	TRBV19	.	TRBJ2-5	CASSLQGAQETQYF	TGTGCCAGTAGTTTACAGGGAGCCCAAGAGACCCAGTACTTC
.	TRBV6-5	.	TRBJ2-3	CASRDLGAADTQYF	TGTGCCAGCAGGGACTTAGGTGCAGCAGATACGCAGTATTTT
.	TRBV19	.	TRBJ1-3	CASNLPGYGSGNTIYF	TGTGCCAGTAACCTTCCGGGGTACGGCTCTGGAAACACCATATATTTT
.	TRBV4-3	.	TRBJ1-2	CASSQAPRGGYTF	TGCGCCAGCAGCCAAGCCCCCCGGGGTGGCTACACCTTC